The 21 T cell receptor beta chains in this list originate from one sample, sequenced in a study of T cells in Graves' hyperthyroidism and ophthalmopathy. Amplification of TCR beta CDR3 regions was performed using RNA transcripts as template. Initially, a first-round RT-PCR of the TCR CDR3 employed the HTBI primer set. TCRdb used MiXCR to reprocess the multiplex PCR reads, holding one entry per CDR3 protein. The sample holds about 250,000 distinct CDR3 sequences, more than 20% seen once. The sequenced material came from blood. The receptor set was obtained from a woman aged 40-49 years with Graves' ophthalmopathy.

This clonotype was counted a single time. The chain uses TRBV28 and TRBJ2-5, with a tentative D call TRBD2 (6 bases). V gave up 5 bases and J gave up 4 bases, with 17 bases separating them. CDR1 MDHEN and CDR2 SYDVKM come from the germline V gene. This CDR3 has 15 residues. CDR3 sequence: CASSLRLGGRETQYF. The CDR3 region has the DNA TGTGCCAGCAGTCTCCGACTAGGAGGGAGAGAGACCCAGTACTTC.

This clonotype occurred many times. This sequence joins TRBV28 and TRBJ2-7, with 12 bases aligning to TRBD1. The length of the CDR3 is 16 residues. The germline V gene encodes CDR1 MDHEN and CDR2 SYDVKM. The V segment lost 1 base and the J segment 5 bases; nucleotides outside the gene matches: 6. CDR3 residues: CASSLLGGTGGNEQYF. Here the CDR3 DNA reads TGTGCCAGCAGTTTATTAGGAGGGACAGGGGGCAACGAGCAGTACTTC.

Ten or more counts support this clonotype. The J gene is TRBJ2-7, the V gene TRBV6-5; 9 bases fit TRBD2. The length of the CDR3 is 13 residues. V lost 6 bases to trimming and J lost 7 bases; unmatched junction nucleotides: 7. The germline gives CDR1 MNHEY, CDR2 SVGAGI. In DNA, the CDR3 is TGTGCCAGCAGCGGGACTAGCCTGGGAGAGCAGTACTTC. Protein product: CASSGTSLGEQYF.

There are many counts of this clonotype. The chain uses TRBV20-1 and TRBJ2-5; maybe TRBD1 (5 bases). CDR1 and CDR2 (germline): DFQATT, SNEGSKA (reference sequence). Deletions cut 6 bases from V and 4 bases from J, with 12 bases between. CDR3 size: 12 residues. As DNA, the CDR3 is TGCAGTGCCCAGGGAATTTCAGAGACCCAGTACTTC. This sequence encodes CSAQGISETQYF.

This clonotype was seen at least ten times. The chain recombines TRBV11-2 with TRBJ1-5; D might be TRBD1 (5 bases). The germline V gene encodes CDR1 SGHAT and CDR2 FQNNGV. The V and J ends lost 6 bases and 0 bases respectively, with 12 bases between them. There are 15 residues in the CDR3. The CDR3 sequence is CASSPDGHSNQPQHF. The CDR3 coding sequence is TGTGCCAGCAGTCCGGACGGACATAGCAATCAGCCCCAGCATTTT.

This clonotype was found many times. The chain uses TRBV6-2 or TRBV6-3 and TRBJ2-7; 7 bases align to TRBD2. The CDR3 length is 14 residues. The J segment lost 1 base and the V segment lost 6 bases, leaving 6 bases of the junction unmatched. Germline V gives CDR1 MNHEY, CDR2 SVGEGT. The CDR3 sequence: CASSPSGGSYEQYF. The CDR3 DNA sequence: TGTGCCAGCAGCCCTAGCGGAGGTTCCTACGAGCAGTACTTC.

This clonotype was counted ten times or more. The V call is TRBV6-5, the J call TRBJ2-6; D gene uncertain. Trimming pared 1 base from V and 0 bases from J, leaving 4 bases between. Per germline, CDR1 MNHEY and CDR2 SVGAGI. The CDR3 has 15 amino acids. DNA for the CDR3: TGTGCCAGCAGTTACTTACTCTCTGGGGCCAACGTCCTGACTTTC. Its translation: CASSYLLSGANVLTF.

At least ten counts were recorded for this clonotype. The chain uses TRBV25-1 and TRBJ1-5; D uncertain. This CDR3 has 15 residues. V was trimmed by 3 bases and J by 0 bases, leaving 9 bases between them. CDR1 and CDR2 (germline): MGHDK, SYGVNS. The CDR3 DNA sequence: TGTGCCAGCAGTGACAACAAATATAGCAATCAGCCCCAGCATTTT. This sequence encodes CASSDNKYSNQPQHF.

J is TRBJ2-1 and V is TRBV19; D might be TRBD1 (6 bases). The CDR3 length is 15 residues. CDR1 and CDR2 from the germline V gene are LNHDA and SQIVND (reference sequence). Trimming removed 5 bases at V and 3 bases at J, with 14 bases between. This chain's CDR3 is CASSDGTPFYNEQFF. In DNA, the CDR3 is TGTGCCAGTAGTGACGGGACACCGTTCTACAATGAGCAGTTCTTC.

This clonotype has ten or more counts. The chain carries TRBV5-5 and TRBJ2-2; 9 nucleotides line up with TRBD1. Germline V gene lookup returns CDR1 SGHKS and CDR2 YYEKEE (reference sequence). The CDR3 runs 16 residues. Unmatched junction bases numbered 4, after V lost 4 bases and J lost 0 bases. The CDR3 DNA reads TGTGCCAGCAGCGGAACAGGGGGCGCGAACACCGGGGAGCTGTTTTTT. Protein sequence: CASSGTGGANTGELFF.

In this sample, this clonotype turned up a few times. This rearrangement joins TRBV30 to TRBJ1-1, with TRBD1 identical over 7 bases. Germline CDR1 GTSNPN, CDR2 SVGIG (reference sequence). This CDR3 comprises 15 residues. Trimming cost V 0 bases and J 0 bases; bases outside gene matches: 4. The CDR3 coding sequence is TGTGCCTGGAGTGTGGGACAGATCGTGAACACTGAAGCTTTCTTT. It encodes CAWSVGQIVNTEAFF. Drawing the rest from reference TRBV30 and TRBJ1-1, the complete variable domain is SQTIHQWPATLVQPVGSPLSLECTVEGTSNPNLYWYRQAAGRGLQLLFYSVGIGQISSEVPQNLSASRPQDRQFILSSKKLLLSDSGFYLCAWSVGQIVNTEAFFGQGTRLTVV.

This clonotype has ten or more counts. The rearrangement uses TRBV6-2 or TRBV6-3 and TRBJ2-2; perhaps TRBD1 as D (6 bases). Trimming left V 10 bases short and J 2 bases short, with 26 bases between. The CDR3 is 18 amino acids. Germline V CDR1 and CDR2: MNHEY, SVGEGT. DNA for the CDR3: TGTGCCACACCACACAGGGTCGCCAACATAACCAACACCGGGGAGCTGTTTTTT. Protein sequence: CATPHRVANITNTGELFF.

This clonotype was seen at least ten times. V usage is TRBV12-3 or TRBV12-4 and J usage is TRBJ2-7; D call uncertain. This CDR3 has 14 residues. Trimming removed 0 bases at V and 0 bases at J, with 6 bases between. In nucleotides, the CDR3 is TGTGCCAGCAGTTTAGCCGTGTCCTCCTACGAGCAGTACTTC. Translating it yields CASSLAVSSYEQYF.

The gene calls are TRBV19 and TRBJ1-1; D perhaps matches TRBD1 (5 bases). The CDR3 consists of 14 residues. The V end lost 7 bases, the J end lost 4 bases, and 16 bases lay between the germline ends. Germline CDR1 is LNHDA and CDR2 is SQIVND (reference sequence). The CDR3 loop reads CASIHRDRGTEAFF. CDR3 coding DNA: TGTGCCAGTATCCACCGGGACCGTGGCACTGAAGCTTTCTTT.

This clonotype was seen repeatedly, ten times or more. The rearrangement uses TRBV18 and TRBJ2-5, with 8 positions matching TRBD2. Trimming removed 2 bases from V and 1 base from J; junction bases left unmatched: 0. The CDR3 runs to 14 residues. In germline, CDR1 is KGHSH, CDR2 LQKENI. In DNA, the CDR3 is TGTGCCAGCTCACCAGGACTAGCCCAAGAGACCCAGTACTTC. Translation: CASSPGLAQETQYF.

The sample holds many counts of this clonotype. The chain employs TRBV19 and TRBJ2-7; 7 bases map to TRBD1. Germline loops: CDR1 LNHDA, CDR2 SQIVND (reference sequence). The CDR3 is 19 residues long. J gave up 0 bases and V 1 base, and 15 bases lay outside the gene matches. CDR3 DNA sequence: TGTGCCAGTAGTATAGGGCCCTCCTTAACAGGGGACCTCTCCTACGAGCAGTACTTC. Translating gives CASSIGPSLTGDLSYEQYF. Combining the CDR3 with reference TRBV19 and TRBJ2-7 gives the whole variable domain DGGITQSPKYLFRKEGQNVTLSCEQNLNHDAMYWYRQDPGQGLRLIYYSQIVNDFQKGDIAEGYSVSREKKESFPLTVTSAQKNPTAFYLCASSIGPSLTGDLSYEQYFGPGTRLTVT.

In its sample, this clonotype was seen many times. The V gene is TRBV6-5, the J gene TRBJ2-7; 11 bases are a match to TRBD2. Per germline, CDR1 MNHEY and CDR2 SVGAGI. This CDR3 contains 14 residues. The V and J ends lost 0 bases and 6 bases, in that order; junction bases with no gene match: 1. CDR3 in DNA: TGTGCCAGCAGTTACTCGGGACTAGCGGTCGAGCAGTACTTC. It translates to CASSYSGLAVEQYF.

The chain couples TRBV27 to TRBJ2-5, with TRBD2 identical over 7 bases. The CDR3 loop spans 15 amino acids. V lost 5 bases, J lost 3 bases, and 9 bases stayed unmatched. Germline V lookup: CDR1 MNHEY, CDR2 SMNVEV (reference sequence). CDR3 DNA sequence: TGTGCCAGCAGTGCATACGGGGGGAGTGAAGAGACCCAGTACTTC. Encoded protein: CASSAYGGSEETQYF.

In regard to this clonotype: Being one base from a much bigger clone, this may be a read error. The chain couples TRBV27 to TRBJ2-7, with a possible D match to TRBD1 (5 bases). The CDR3 has 15 amino acids. Trimming pared 2 bases from V and 2 bases from J, leaving 13 bases between. Germline-derived CDR1 and CDR2 are MNHEY and SMNVEV (reference sequence). The CDR3 DNA follows: TGTGCCAGCAGTTTAAAGGACATTTGCCCCTACGAGCAGTACTTC. Translated: CASSLKDICPYEQYF.

Ten or more counts support this clonotype. This sequence joins TRBV29-1 and TRBJ1-1; D gene unclear. The CDR3 loop spans 12 amino acids. Germline CDR1 reads SQVTM; CDR2 reads ANQGSEA. V dropped 7 bases and J dropped 1 base, with 10 bases sitting between them. The CDR3 coding sequence is TGCAGCGGCCGCGACGGGAACACTGAAGCTTTCTTT. This gives the protein CSGRDGNTEAFF.

In its sample, this clonotype was seen many times. CDR3 coding DNA: TGTGCCAGCAGTTGGGACAGCTTAAACACTGAAGCTTTCTTT. Protein: CASSWDSLNTEAFF. The rearrangement links TRBV28 to TRBJ1-1; the match to TRBD1 covers 7 bases. CDR1 and CDR2 (germline): MDHEN, SYDVKM. The CDR3 loop spans 14 amino acids. Unmatched junction bases numbered 4, after V lost 4 bases and J lost 2 bases.